Here is one TCR beta chain with its context. Its antigen is still unknown. Per-nucleotide qualities are absent, and no much larger clonotype sits a single base away. This record belongs to a study of OX40 agonist ivuxolimab in advanced cancers. At the level of the whole study: Ivuxolimab was an agonistic, fully human IgG2 monoclonal antibody directed against OX40 (CD134), a costimulatory receptor. Intravenous ivuxolimab was administered to patients every 2 weeks at six dose levels: 0.01, 0.1, 0.3, 1.5, 3 and 10 mg/kg. Of the roughly 52 dose-escalation patients, hepatocellular carcinoma was present in around 20, melanoma in approximately 15, renal cell carcinoma in 9 and head and neck cancer in 9. The dose-escalation cohort was about 86% male with a mean age of roughly 62 years, ranging from roughly 20 to 80. Patients were allowed to have had prior anti-PD-1, anti-PD-L1 or anti-CTLA-4 therapy, and roughly 40% of the dose-escalation patients had previously received checkpoint inhibitors. Partial responses occurred in three dose-escalation patients, of whom one had hepatocellular carcinoma and two had cutaneous melanoma. The purpose of peripheral TCRbeta sequencing was to test whether ivuxolimab changed TCR sequence diversity and led to clonal T-cell expansion. The monotherapy dose-escalation portion (N of about 50 patients) of the phase I ivuxolimab trial is reported in the paper.

Patients with a history of autoimmune disease or receiving systemic immunosuppression were excluded from the trial. Peripheral blood for TCR sequencing was collected from all dose cohorts at baseline, on cycle 4 day 1, and on cycle 7 day 1. The samples were taken from a phase I, first-in-human, multicenter, open-label dose-escalation trial of ivuxolimab. The trial enrolled adults with locally advanced or metastatic head and neck squamous cell, hepatocellular, melanoma or renal cell carcinoma. Before TCR sequencing, CD4+ T cells and CD8+ T cells were sorted from peripheral blood as separate populations. From the germline V gene, CDR1 is WSHSY and CDR2 is SAAADI. The CDR3 has 16 amino acids, counting the end cysteine and phenylalanine. The retained sequence is limited to the CDR3, 48 bases, with the frame set at the first base. The V end gives up 1 base and the J end 7 bases, leaving 7 bases in the junction not matched to a gene.

For sequencing of the TCRbeta CDR3 region, genomic DNA was extracted from the sorted cells. TCRbeta CDR3 regions were sequenced using the immunoSEQ Assay. Imported from immuneACCESS, the table was reduced by TCRdb to in-frame sequences with V and J called. These copies leave out some clones; in studies compared against another copy, an unresolved V gene accounts for under half, and the cause of the remainder is not known. The sample contains about 100,000 clones, approximately 80% of them found a single time. In total, the top ten clones hold about 5.5% of the sample. What the research found in general, with its limitations: Which antigens the clonally expanded peripheral T cells were specific for was not determined. At doses from 0.1 to 3.0 mg/kg, clonal expansion was seen in both CD4+ and CD8+ blood T cells between baseline and week 6. Low levels of normalized T-cell clonal expansion were also shown by some nonresponding patients. In partial responders in the 0.1-3.0 mg/kg groups, normalized peripheral clonal expansion was found to be among the lowest, especially among CD8+ T cells. After ivuxolimab, more expanded clones were found on average in CD8+ T cells than in CD4+ T cells.

This TCR derives from an adult with an advanced solid tumor such as melanoma, head and neck, liver or kidney cancer. This chain is built from TRBV10-2 and TRBJ2-1; TRBD2 lines up with 10 middle nucleotides. The material was CD4+ or CD8+ T cells sorted from blood, obtained in a trial of the OX40 agonist ivuxolimab. The CDR3 is CASSELLAGRGNEQFF. DNA sequence: TGCGCCAGCAGTGAGTTACTAGCGGGAAGGGGGAATGAGCAGTTCTTC.